This entry lists 23 T cell receptor beta chains sequenced from one sample in a study of cytomegalovirus exposure and HLA in healthy donors. PCR involved 60 Vbeta and 13 Jbeta primers. Measured with immunoSEQ multiplex PCR; TCRdb has only the in-frame clones, and not every one. The repertoire has roughly 80,000 clones, approximately 88% of them found once; the top ten carry 2.4%. Sequenced: PBMCs. These receptors came from a woman in her 50s in good health and CMV-seronegative.

V gene TRBV14 combines with J gene TRBJ1-1; D is perhaps TRBD1 (6 bases). V lost 4 bases and J lost 4, with 10 bases in between. Germline V gene data show CDR1 as SGHDN and CDR2 as FVKESK. There are 13 residues in the CDR3. The CDR3 region is CASSPRGGTEAFF. The CDR3 bases are TGTGCCAGCAGCCCGAGGGGGGGCACTGAAGCTTTCTTT.

V and J are TRBV30 and TRBJ2-5, with TRBD1 matching over 7 bases. Trimming took 2 bases from V and 5 from J; bases not matched to a gene: 5. There are 13 residues in the CDR3. From germline, CDR1 is GTSNPN and CDR2 SVGIG (reference sequence). CDR3 amino acids: CAWSTGARETQYF. The CDR3 DNA sequence: TGTGCCTGGAGTACAGGGGCCCGGGAGACCCAGTACTTC.

The chain recombines TRBV5-4 with TRBJ1-2; maybe TRBD1 (6 bases). The CDR3 consists of 15 residues. Trimming left V 0 bases short and J 4 bases short, with 13 bases between. Germline V lookup: CDR1 SGHNT, CDR2 YYREEE (reference sequence). The CDR3 DNA sequence: TGTGCCAGCAGCTTGGGGGGCGGGGGGCCCTATGGCTACACCTTC. Its translation is CASSLGGGGPYGYTF.

This clone was seen a few times. The gene calls are TRBV4-2 and TRBJ1-4, with D possibly TRBD1 on 6 matching bases. V lost 1 base and J 5 bases, leaving 14 bases between the germline ends. Germline CDR1 reads LGHNA; CDR2 reads YNFKEQ. The CDR3 is 16 residues long. For the CDR3, the DNA is TGTGCCAGCAGCCAAGGGGCGGGGGGCGCGAATGAAAAACTGTTTTTT. As protein: CASSQGAGGANEKLFF.

J is TRBJ2-2 and V is TRBV2, with a weak D call TRBD2 (6 bases). Deletions cut 6 bases from V and 4 bases from J, with 18 bases between. This CDR3 has 16 amino acids. Germline V CDR1 and CDR2: SNHLY, FYNNEI. CDR3 in DNA: TGTGCCAGCAGCTCCCGGGGGTCTGCGGGCACCGGGGAGCTGTTTTTT. Protein product: CASSSRGSAGTGELFF.

This chain uses TRBV7-9 with TRBJ1-2, with 12 positions matching TRBD1. Germline values: CDR1 SEHNR, CDR2 FQNEAQ (reference sequence). The CDR3 loop spans 15 amino acids. The trim removed 3 bases at V and 4 bases at J, leaving 3 bases unmatched. The CDR3 loop is CASSFPGQGAYGYTF. The CDR3 DNA follows: TGTGCCAGCAGCTTTCCGGGACAGGGGGCCTATGGCTACACCTTC.

This clone was detected only once. The rearrangement links TRBV9 to TRBJ2-7; TRBD1 aligns across 7 bases. V trimming: 4 bases; J trimming: 6 bases; junction bases outside the gene matches: 19. This CDR3 is built from 17 residues. The V gene's germline CDR1 is SGDLS and CDR2 YYNGEE. The CDR3 loop reads CASSSRTGQTRGCEQYV. The CDR3, as DNA: TGTGCCAGCAGCTCCAGAACGGGACAGACACGGGGCTGCGAGCAGTACGTC.

The chain links TRBV9 to TRBJ2-3; 14 bases are a match to TRBD2. The trim removed 2 bases at V and 6 bases at J, leaving 5 bases unmatched. CDR1 and CDR2 (germline): SGDLS, YYNGEE. The CDR3 length is 16 residues. The CDR3 DNA sequence: TGTGCCAGCAGCGTGAGGACTAGCGGGAGGTGGGATACGCAGTATTTT. Its translation: CASSVRTSGRWDTQYF. Using reference TRBV9 and TRBJ2-3 for the parts outside the CDR3, the full variable domain is DSGVTQTPKHLITATGQRVTLRCSPRSGDLSVYWYQQSLDQGLQFLIQYYNGEERAKGNILERFSAQQFPDLHSELNLSSLELGDSALYFCASSVRTSGRWDTQYFGPGTRLTVL.

The table lists this clone with a count of one. The chain combines TRBV7-9 with TRBJ2-7; 10 nucleotides match TRBD2. This CDR3 comprises 15 residues. J gave up 3 bases and V 2 bases, and 4 bases lay outside the gene matches. Germline CDR1 SEHNR, CDR2 FQNEAQ (reference sequence). CDR3 in DNA: TGTGCCAGCAGCTTAAAAGGGACTAGCGTCTACGAGCAGTACTTC. It specifies CASSLKGTSVYEQYF.

To note about this clone: A far larger clone is just one base off, so this is likely a read error. The gene calls are TRBV15 and TRBJ1-6, with D maybe TRBD1 (6 bases). Germline CDR1 LNHNV, CDR2 YYDKDF (reference sequence). The CDR3 is 15 residues long. The V end was cut by 4 bases, the J end by 9 bases, with 16 bases between. CDR3 bases: TGTGCCACCAGCAAAGGCGCGACAGGCGCTTCACCCCTCCACTTT. Translation gives CATSKGATGASPLHF.

The genes are TRBV27 and TRBJ2-2; 8 bases fit TRBD2. CDR1 and CDR2 from the germline V gene are MNHEY and SMNVEV (reference sequence). Trimming removed 6 bases from V and 1 base from J; junction bases left unmatched: 10. CDR3 length: 17 residues. The CDR3 nucleotides are TGTGCCAGCAGGCCGGGGGATCTAGCGGGGAACACCGGGGAGCTGTTTTTT. Translation: CASRPGDLAGNTGELFF.

V usage is TRBV7-9 and J usage is TRBJ2-7; the D gene is possibly TRBD1 (5 bases). V was pared by 0 bases and J by 5 bases, with 8 bases between. This CDR3 region has 13 residues. Germline CDR1 SEHNR, CDR2 FQNEAQ (reference sequence). The CDR3 DNA reads as TGTGCCAGCAGCTTAGCAGGCAGGGACGAGCAGTACTTC. Translating it yields CASSLAGRDEQYF. Supplemented by reference TRBV7-9 and TRBJ2-7, the full variable domain reads DTGVSQNPRHKITKRGQNVTFRCDPISEHNRLYWYRQTLGQGPEFLTYFQNEAQLEKSRLLSDRFSAERPKGSFSTLEIQRTEQGDSAMYLCASSLAGRDEQYFGPGTRLTVT.

V usage is TRBV28 and J usage is TRBJ1-2, with TRBD1 matching 7 bases. Germline CDR1 reads MDHEN; CDR2 reads SYDVKM. The CDR3 covers 12 residues. Trimming cost V 3 bases and J 14 bases; bases outside gene matches: 9. In DNA form, the CDR3 reads TGTGCCAGCAGTTTCCCGACAGGGACGGTAACCTTC. This encodes CASSFPTGTVTF.

This clone was seen only a few times. This chain uses TRBV19 with TRBJ1-2, with 12 bases fitting TRBD1. Unmatched junction bases numbered 8, after V lost 6 bases and J lost 0 bases. Germline CDR1 LNHDA, CDR2 SQIVND (reference sequence). The CDR3 runs 17 residues. The CDR3 region is CASRPGTGGFSNYGYTF. CDR3 in DNA: TGTGCCAGTAGGCCCGGGACAGGGGGCTTTTCTAACTATGGCTACACCTTC. The full variable domain, its missing parts supplied by reference TRBV19 and TRBJ1-2, is DGGITQSPKYLFRKEGQNVTLSCEQNLNHDAMYWYRQDPGQGLRLIYYSQIVNDFQKGDIAEGYSVSREKKESFPLTVTSAQKNPTAFYLCASRPGTGGFSNYGYTFGSGTRLTVV.

The J gene is TRBJ1-2, the V gene TRBV27; D remains unclear. Germline V gene sequence: CDR1 MNHEY, CDR2 SMNVEV (reference sequence). This CDR3 region has 11 residues. As DNA, the CDR3 is TGTGCATCGGGGAGGGACTATGGCTACACCTTC. Its translation is CASGRDYGYTF.

The rearrangement joins TRBV28 to TRBJ1-1, with 7 bases fitting TRBD1. The CDR3 covers 17 residues. The V gene's germline CDR1 is MDHEN and CDR2 SYDVKM. The trim removed 7 bases at V and 0 bases at J, leaving 14 bases unmatched. The CDR3 DNA reads as TGTGCCAGCACCCTAGAAAGGGGGCCCCTCATGAACACTGAAGCTTTCTTT. It yields the protein CASTLERGPLMNTEAFF.

This chain connects TRBV7-2 to TRBJ2-2; 8 bases are shared with TRBD2. Germline trimming cut 6 bases from V and 4 bases from J; bases unmatched to any gene: 7. This CDR3 contains 15 residues. CDR1 and CDR2 from the germline V gene are SGHTA and FQGNSA. The CDR3 sequence: CASSPLRGGTGELFF. CDR3 nucleotide sequence: TGTGCCAGCAGTCCCCTACGGGGGGGCACCGGGGAGCTGTTTTTT.

The chain carries TRBV7-9 and TRBJ2-5; 7 bases match TRBD2. The J call may not be correct, given that the DNA end is closer to TRBJ2-7. The CDR3 covers 16 residues. CDR1 SEHNR and CDR2 FQNEAQ come from the germline V gene (reference sequence). The CDR3 DNA sequence: TGTGCCAGCAGCGGGAGGGTAGCGACCGGGCTCTACGAGCAGTACTTC. Its translation: CASSGRVATGLYEQYF.

J is TRBJ2-3 and V is TRBV4-1, with TRBD1 matching over 7 bases. V lost 0 bases to trimming and J lost 2 bases; unmatched junction nucleotides: 5. CDR1 MGHRA and CDR2 YSYEKL come from the germline V gene. This CDR3 is 16 amino acids long. The CDR3: CASSQDKGGFTDTQYF. The CDR3, as DNA: TGCGCCAGCAGCCAAGATAAAGGGGGCTTCACAGATACGCAGTATTTT.

This clone has just a few counts. The J gene is TRBJ2-5, the V gene TRBV5-1; D is unresolved. The CDR3 contains 14 residues. Germline CDR1 is SGHRS and CDR2 is YFSETQ. V lost 0 bases and J lost 0, with 6 bases in between. CDR3 coding DNA: TGCGCCAGCAGCTTGGAGCCAAACCAAGAGACCCAGTACTTC. Amino acid sequence: CASSLEPNQETQYF.

The V call is TRBV2, the J call TRBJ2-7, with 8 nucleotides matching TRBD2. The CDR3 sequence is 14 residues long. Germline values: CDR1 SNHLY, CDR2 FYNNEI. V lost 5 bases and J lost 2; bases outside the gene matches: 5. The chain's CDR3 is CASSPAGAPYEQYV. In DNA, the CDR3 is TGTGCCAGCAGTCCAGCGGGGGCTCCCTACGAGCAGTACGTC.

The chain has TRBV30 and TRBJ1-1, with 9 nucleotides matching TRBD1. With V trimmed by 8 bases and J by 5 bases, 9 bases remained unmatched. Germline V gene lookup returns CDR1 GTSNPN and CDR2 SVGIG (reference sequence). CDR3 length: 13 amino acids. CDR3 protein: CAGTGTLGTEAFF. DNA of the CDR3: TGTGCCGGGACAGGGACTTTGGGGACTGAAGCTTTCTTT.

The chain joins TRBV4-1 to TRBJ1-1; D might be TRBD1 (6 bases). Trimming pared 5 bases from V and 6 bases from J, leaving 22 bases between. CDR3 length: 16 residues. Germline assignment: CDR1 MGHRA and CDR2 YSYEKL. Here the CDR3 DNA reads TGCGCCAGCAGCGATGAAACTCGGGCAGGGGAAGCTGAAGCTTTCTTT. Translated, it gives CASSDETRAGEAEAFF.